This TCR beta chain derives from a study of T cell responses to AZD1222 COVID-19 vaccine. General study points: Donors were chiefly white British, with a greater number of females, and clonal diversity was perhaps underestimated. Researchers took repertoire samples only after the peak T cell response had come. Increased Spike-specific TCR breadth and depth were observed after two AZD1222 doses.

The junction had 7 bases not matched to a gene; V was cut back by 4 bases and J by 5 bases. Germline assignment: CDR1 LGHDT and CDR2 YNNKEL (reference sequence). The CDR3 is 15 amino acids. TCRdb keeps only in-frame clones here, not all; method: immunoSEQ multiplex PCR. The table shows about 150,000 clones, with around nine tenths occurring only once. Note on this clone: What it recognizes is unknown.

The source is an adult who had recovered from COVID-19. Sequencing used peripheral blood, obtained after recovery from COVID-19. This sequence joins TRBV3-1 (or the pseudogene TRBV3-2) and TRBJ1-2; 10 bases are a match to TRBD1. The CDR3, as DNA: TGTGCCAGCAGCCGATCCGGGACAGGGGTATATGGCTACACCTTC. Translation: CASSRSGTGVYGYTF.